The present entry profiles one TCR beta chain with its context. Its antigen is currently unknown. Generated by immunoSEQ multiplex PCR, the TCRdb table keeps only in-frame clones and is missing some. The sample contains 14,000 to 15,000 clones, approximately 91% of which appear only once. The time point is: newly diagnosed, previously untreated cHL patient sample. The authors enriched CD8+ T cells from thawed PBMCs via magnetic negative selection. This sample stems from a study of PD-1 blockade in classical Hodgkin lymphoma. Overall study results and limits: Newly diagnosed patients had baseline TCR diversity that was reportedly lower than that of healthy donors.

The sequenced material came from CD8+ T cells from blood. This TCR was sampled from a human donor with classical Hodgkin lymphoma.

Here the CDR3 DNA reads TGTGCCAGCAGTGAAGAAGGCTCTGGGGCCAACGTCCTGACTTTC. Translated, it gives CASSEEGSGANVLTF. The chain joins TRBV25-1 to TRBJ2-6; the D is unclear. Germline V gene lookup returns CDR1 MGHDK and CDR2 SYGVNS. Deletions cut 2 bases from V and 0 bases from J, with 5 bases between. The CDR3 spans 15 residues.